This paragraph covers one T cell receptor (beta chain) sequence. This clone's antigen is unknown. The cohort consisted of 650 to 850 healthy bone marrow donors. All cohort members were sampled while nominally healthy, although unrecorded immune exposures were likely present. The donor tested CMV seronegative, placing the donor among the 350 or so seronegative members of the cohort. A peripheral blood sample was collected from each donor, and TCR beta sequencing was performed on peripheral blood mononuclear cells. Genomic DNA was extracted from the blood cell samples with the Qiagen DNeasy Blood Extraction Kit. Trimming accounts for 5 bases at V and 5 bases at J, while the number of junction bases matched to no gene is 9. The CDR3, from cysteine to phenylalanine, totals 16 residues. Left in the record is the CDR3 DNA by itself, 48 bases read in frame from the first base. Taken from the germline V gene (reference sequence), the CDR1 and CDR2 loops are SEHNR and FQNEAQ.

These data originate in a study of cytomegalovirus exposure and HLA in healthy donors (dated by TCRdb to about 2017). About the full investigation: In an earlier analysis of 587 of the donors, roughly 300 Gb of sequence data and just under 120 million unique TCR beta sequences from roughly 180 million T cells were reported. About five DR-DQ haplotypes were handled as single units for association and clustering because linkage in the cohort was strong. Among some 400 genotyped donors of the cohort, an average of roughly 240,000 unique TCR beta nucleotide sequences were sequenced per donor, about a sixth of them non-productive. The later analysis used no new phenotypic data to find candidate immune exposures, relying instead on TCR beta sequences and their occurrence across donors. A later analysis re-examined previously published TCR beta repertoires from 600 to 700 donors and added high-resolution HLA genotyping to investigate patterns of TCR occurrence. The study aimed to test whether cataloging public T cell receptors could reveal signatures of past pathogen exposure. Besides the first cohort of 666 subjects, a separate validation cohort made up of 95 to 150 different subjects was used. An earlier analysis of fewer than 700 of the donors applied high-throughput TCR beta sequencing to assess whether each TCR beta V gene segment acted as functional or pseudogenic. A later genetic analysis used genome-wide SNP genotypes for about three fifths of the 666 donors, treating that subset as a discovery cohort. HLA typing covered class I and class II loci at four-digit resolution. Donor age, sex, ethnicity and CMV serostatus were collected together with the repertoire data. All discovery cohort repertoires had been generated on a single sequencing platform. Of the roughly 400 genotyped donors, 81% fell in the genetic ancestry cluster associated with self-reported Caucasian donors. To predict cytomegalovirus infection status, the study combined high-throughput TCR immunosequencing, statistical association of individual TCRs with disease status, and machine learning. The study used immunosequencing to profile the T cell repertoires of approximately 650 subjects and linked those repertoires to cytomegalovirus serostatus. The number of typed donors differed by locus: roughly 629-640 for A, B, C, DRB1 and DQB1; 500 to 550 for DQA1; 600 to 610 for DPA1; and around 490 for DPB1. An early release that covered about 600 HLA-typed donors contained about 300 gigabases of sequencing data and around 85 million unique TCR sequences. Broader findings and caveats from the paper: Specific HLA alleles were associated with more than 15,000 TCR beta sequences at a false discovery rate of 0.05 in a later analysis. According to a later analysis, most CMV-associated TCR beta chains appeared to be HLA-restricted, and the HLA associations seemed to be driven largely by CMV exposure. The authors suggested that the approach could potentially be extended to other disease states and immunological phenotypes. When HLA alleles, especially DR and DQ, strongly co-occurred, attributing TCR associations to individual alleles was difficult. The study gave a list of under 200 TCR beta chains associated with cytomegalovirus. Sequencing depth was assumed to be roughly uniform across donors in the presence/absence analyses, though that assumption may not hold. In a later genetic analysis, a missense DCLRE1C variant was associated with V-gene and J-gene trimming of TCR beta chains, and the association was replicated in an independent cohort. In an earlier analysis of 500 to 650 of the donors, most TCR beta V segments appeared in productive rearrangements about 87% or about 30% of the time, broadly matching IMGT annotations. The only immune exposure information available for the cohort was CMV serostatus. Because some donors lacked HLA typing at each locus, the association tests relied only on the typed subset. In this cohort, only TCR beta chains were sequenced, and detectable features were limited by the absence of alpha or paired-chain data. While some public TCRs were present in many individuals, most TCR sequences turned up only very rarely across donors. A further reported finding was that TCR beta sequences accurately predicted the HLA-A and HLA-B alleles for most subjects in the first cohort. Several of the top co-occurrence clusters appeared to be linked to parvovirus B19, influenza, CMV and Epstein-Barr virus, according to a later analysis. The 87-base-pair reads could not distinguish some IMGT-functional V segments, including TRBV6-2 and TRBV6-3, so those segments were excluded. About 17 rarely observed V segments, including chromosome 9 orphons, were excluded from the earlier analysis of about 600 of the donors because counts were too low. In vitro tests confirmed that a few of the cytomegalovirus-associated TCR beta chains recognize cytomegalovirus antigens. In a later analysis, the rate of TCR association differed among HLA loci, with DRB1 alleles having the most associated TCRs and HLA-C alleles having the fewest. Linkage disequilibrium might explain the correlated functional status among segregating V segments, but an unknown experimental factor could not be ruled out. In both the original and validation cohorts, the classifier was reported to diagnose cytomegalovirus status with high specificity and sensitivity. A later genetic analysis reported fewer N-insertions in productive TCRs among donors in an Asian-associated ancestry cluster than the roughly 700-donor mean. The sequencing pipeline was judged likely to have produced a cluster of highly shared sequence variants as a technical artifact. In a later analysis, HLA-associated TCR beta chains showed more clonal expansion and lower generation probabilities than non-associated chains that were equally common.

Library method: the immunoSEQ multiplex PCR assay. For the multiplex PCR, a mixture combining 60 forward primers for TCR Vbeta segments and 13 reverse primers for TCR Jbeta segments was used. The CDR3 region of rearranged TCR beta genes was amplified from genomic DNA with a multiplex PCR assay. The Illumina HiSeq System was used to sequence the amplified TCR beta libraries as 87-base-pair reads. The authors processed their data as follows. In a later analysis, tens of millions of unique TCR beta chains were counted across the 500 to 850 repertoires, and some 10 million of these chains were shared by at least two donors. Raw reads were error-corrected and collapsed into unique sequences with a nearest-neighbor algorithm that merged closely related sequences to remove PCR and sequencing errors. V, D and J gene segments were assigned by aligning CDR3 sequences to IMGT reference sequences. For a sequence to be retained, at least a six-nucleotide match to both a V gene segment and a J gene segment was required. A rearrangement counted as productive if the CDR3 had no stop codons and remained in frame with V and J, and every other rearrangement counted as non-productive. CDR3 was defined by IMGT convention, running from the second conserved V-encoded cysteine to the conserved J-encoded phenylalanine. The earlier analysis of about 570 of the donors excluded any sequence lacking an unambiguous match to a single V gene segment. In an earlier analysis of some 590 of the donors, V segments were called functional above 56.7% productive rearrangements and were called segregating when the between-donor standard deviation exceeded 5%. A statistical classification framework was built to diagnose cytomegalovirus status from the catalog of TCR beta chain sequences. A later analysis assigned V and J genes by comparing TCR nucleotide sequences with IMGT/GENE-DB human TR gene sequences. A later analysis assigned CDR3 sequences and most-parsimonious VDJ recombination scenarios with the TCRdist pipeline. A later analysis defined each TCR beta chain by its CDR3 amino acid sequence plus V-gene family, and excluded reads lacking a unique V-gene family. To address suspected cross-contamination and a sequencing artifact, a later analysis removed roughly 580 highly shared, low-generation-probability nucleotide sequences. A later analysis calculated a clonal expansion index for each public chain from normalized within-repertoire ranks of inferred template counts. A later analysis computed generation probabilities with a VDJ recombination model fitted to out-of-frame rearrangements, and checked the results against IGoR. A later analysis scored TCR-TCR, TCR-HLA and TCR-CMV co-occurrence with hypergeometric tests, applying a repertoire-size bias correction to TCR pairs. In a later analysis, false discovery rates were estimated by permuting HLA or CMV assignments 20 times. In a later analysis, co-occurring TCRs were grouped using DBSCAN, and TCRdist sequence similarity was added for clustering within HLA-allele-positive subsets. Repertoires with fewer than 30,000 or more than 120,000 public chains, plus five repertoires with anomalous nucleotide sharing, were excluded from co-occurrence clustering. Here the immuneACCESS table is served through TCRdb, limited to in-frame sequences with V and J called. Missing clones are a known gap in these copies; in checked studies unresolved V genes cover under half, and the rest lacks a known reason. The V and J calls and clone size are taken from that table; D and trimming were inferred from the DNA. This sample's table carries roughly 75,000 clones. Roughly 5% of the sample is taken by the ten largest.

Sequenced input: PBMCs. The rearrangement joined TRBV7-9 to TRBJ1-6; 7 central nucleotides agree with TRBD1. The sequence came from a man aged 35-49 years in good health and CMV-seronegative. The CDR3 in this case is CASSPLGQEDNSPLHF. DNA sequence: TGTGCCAGCAGCCCTCTCGGACAGGAGGATAATTCACCCCTCCACTTT.